The sequence of this T cell receptor (beta chain) was determined in a study of Ad26.COV2.S vaccination and SARS-CoV-2 variants (dated by TCRdb to about 2021). Background for the entire study: TCRbeta repertoire sequencing served as the tool for gauging how specific and how broad the SARS-CoV-2-reactive T cell receptors were following Ad26.COV2.S vaccination. The TCR-sequenced set comprised about 32 samples: approximately 19 Ad26.COV2.S vaccine recipients, 5 placebo recipients and 8 SARS-CoV-2 convalescent individuals.

What this sample's time point label stands for: individuals recovered from natural SARS-CoV-2 infection. Study-wide findings and limitations: Non-spike TCR breadth was comparable between vaccine and placebo recipients, consistent with the vaccine containing only spike. The authors noted that total T cell responses may have been underestimated by the TCR breadth and depth analyses. Ad26.COV2.S recipients had higher spike-specific TCR breadth than placebo recipients (P = 0.0014). Substantial breadth of spike-specific CD8+ and CD4+ T cell responses was reported after vaccination.

Based on the germline V gene, the CDR1 and CDR2 sequences are SGHTA and FQGNSA. The CDR3 measures 14 amino acids from cysteine to phenylalanine. Solely the CDR3 DNA is kept, with 42 bases framed from the first base. V sheds 8 bases and J sheds 5 bases, leaving 16 bases between their ends. Note on this clone: The target of this receptor is not known. Base quality data are lacking; no much larger clone is found one base away.

The immunoSEQ Assay was used to sequence TCRbeta CDR3 regions. After extraction, genomic DNA underwent amplification by bias-controlled multiplex PCR, followed by high-throughput sequencing. The authors' analysis ran thus. To quantify the absolute abundance of every unique TCRbeta CDR3 region, sequences were collapsed and filtered. T cell fraction was estimated by normalizing TCRbeta template counts to usable DNA, with usable DNA measured through amplification of reference genes found in all nucleated cells. Repertoire TCRs were annotated as SARS-CoV-2-specific by exact matching of V gene, CDR3 amino acid sequence and J gene to a known reactive TCR set. The reference SARS-CoV-2 TCR set was derived from MIRA and filtered for enrichment in COVID-19-positive ImmuneCODE repertoires, a step that removed public or cross-reactive TCRs. Based on the MIRA antigens, annotated TCRs were further analysed at the level of specific ORF or position within ORF. Breadth was defined as the number of annotated unique rearrangements divided by the total number of unique productive rearrangements, and depth was defined as the summed frequency of the annotated unique rearrangements. Group comparisons of TCR breadth used two-sided Wilcoxon rank-sum tests. Here the immuneACCESS table is served through TCRdb, limited to in-frame sequences with V and J called. Missing clones are a known gap in these copies; in checked studies unresolved V genes cover under half, and the rest lacks a known reason. V, J and clone size derive from that table, while D and trimming were established from the DNA sequence. This sample holds about 350,000 clones; just over 90% were observed only once. The ten largest clones add up to roughly 3.9% of the sample.

The sequenced sample was peripheral blood, obtained after recovery from COVID-19. Rearrangement joined TRBV7-2 to TRBJ2-1; TRBD1 is possibly the D segment (5 matching bases). The source of this sequence is a human donor who had recovered from COVID-19. The nucleotides are TGTGCCAGCTCTTTAGGGGTTCCCAACAATGAGCAGTTCTTC. The encoded protein is CASSLGVPNNEQFF.